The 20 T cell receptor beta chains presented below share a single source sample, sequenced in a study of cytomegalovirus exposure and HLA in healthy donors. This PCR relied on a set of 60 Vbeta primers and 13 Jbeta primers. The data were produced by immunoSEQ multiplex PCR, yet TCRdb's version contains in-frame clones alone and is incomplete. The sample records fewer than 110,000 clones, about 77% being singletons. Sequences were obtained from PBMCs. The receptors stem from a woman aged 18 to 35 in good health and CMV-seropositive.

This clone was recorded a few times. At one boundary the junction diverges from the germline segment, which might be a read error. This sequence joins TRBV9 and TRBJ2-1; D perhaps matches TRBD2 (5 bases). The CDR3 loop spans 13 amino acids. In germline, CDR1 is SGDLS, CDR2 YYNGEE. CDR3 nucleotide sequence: TGTGCCACCTCGAGGGTCTCCGACAATGAGCAGTTCTTC. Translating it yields CATSRVSDNEQFF.

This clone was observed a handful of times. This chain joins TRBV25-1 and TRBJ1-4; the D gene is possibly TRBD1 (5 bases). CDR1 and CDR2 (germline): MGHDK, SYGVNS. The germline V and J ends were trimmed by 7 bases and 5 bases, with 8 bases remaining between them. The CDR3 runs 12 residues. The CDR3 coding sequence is TGTGCCAGCAAAAGGGGAAATGAAAAACTGTTTTTT. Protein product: CASKRGNEKLFF.

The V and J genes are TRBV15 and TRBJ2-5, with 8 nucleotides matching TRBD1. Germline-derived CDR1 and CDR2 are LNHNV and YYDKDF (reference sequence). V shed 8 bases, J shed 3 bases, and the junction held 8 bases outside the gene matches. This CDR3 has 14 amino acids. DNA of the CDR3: TGTGCCACCTCGGCGGGACAGGTAAAAGAGACCCAGTACTTC. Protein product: CATSAGQVKETQYF.

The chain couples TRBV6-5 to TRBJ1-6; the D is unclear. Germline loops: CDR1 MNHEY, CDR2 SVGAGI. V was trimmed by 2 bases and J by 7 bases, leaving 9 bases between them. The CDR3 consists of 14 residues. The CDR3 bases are TGTGCCAGCAGTTACAGGATCGGGAATTCACCCCTCCACTTT. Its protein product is CASSYRIGNSPLHF.

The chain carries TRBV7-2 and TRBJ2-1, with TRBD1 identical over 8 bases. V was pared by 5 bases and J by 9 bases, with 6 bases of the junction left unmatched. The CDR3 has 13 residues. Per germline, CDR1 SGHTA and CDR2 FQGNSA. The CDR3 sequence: CASSPRTGPEQFF. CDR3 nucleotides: TGTGCCAGCAGCCCACGGACAGGGCCTGAGCAGTTCTTC. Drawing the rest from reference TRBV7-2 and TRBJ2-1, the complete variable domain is GAGVSQSPSNKVTEKGKDVELRCDPISGHTALYWYRQSLGQGLEFLIYFQGNSAPDKSGLPSDRFSAERTGGSVSTLTIQRTQQEDSAVYLCASSPRTGPEQFFGPGTRLTVL.

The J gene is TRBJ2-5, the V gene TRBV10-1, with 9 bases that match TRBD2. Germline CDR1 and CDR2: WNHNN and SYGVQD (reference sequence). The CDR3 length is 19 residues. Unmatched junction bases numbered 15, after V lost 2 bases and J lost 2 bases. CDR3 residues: CASSEAYSGAGGLQETQYF. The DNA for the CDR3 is TGCGCCAGCAGTGAGGCGTACTCTGGAGCGGGGGGACTTCAAGAGACCCAGTACTTC.

The CDR3 is CASSESQGTEAFF. The DNA of the CDR3 is TGTGCCAGCTCAGAATCCCAGGGCACTGAAGCTTTCTTT. This sequence joins TRBV18 and TRBJ1-1, with D possibly matching TRBD1 (5 bases). CDR3 size: 13 residues. Germline loops: CDR1 KGHSH, CDR2 LQKENI. The ends were cut back, 5 bases at V and 4 bases at J, with 11 bases in the middle.

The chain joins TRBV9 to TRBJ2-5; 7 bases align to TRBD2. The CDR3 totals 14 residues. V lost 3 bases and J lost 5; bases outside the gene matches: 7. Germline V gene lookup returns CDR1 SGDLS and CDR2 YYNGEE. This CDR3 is CASSGAGVWETQYF. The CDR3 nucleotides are TGTGCCAGCAGCGGCGCGGGAGTCTGGGAGACCCAGTACTTC.

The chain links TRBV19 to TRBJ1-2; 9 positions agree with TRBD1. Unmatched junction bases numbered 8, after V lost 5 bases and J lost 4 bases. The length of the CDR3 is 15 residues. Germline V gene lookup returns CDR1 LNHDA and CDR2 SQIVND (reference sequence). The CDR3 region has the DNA TGTGCCAGTAGTCCTGGACAGGGGTTGATCTATGGCTACACCTTC. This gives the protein CASSPGQGLIYGYTF.

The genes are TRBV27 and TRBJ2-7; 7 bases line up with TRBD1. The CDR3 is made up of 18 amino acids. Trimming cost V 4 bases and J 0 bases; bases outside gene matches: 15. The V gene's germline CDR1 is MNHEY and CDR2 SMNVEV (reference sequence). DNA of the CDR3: TGTGCCAGCAGTTCACGACAGGGCAGGACGGATAGCTCCTACGAGCAGTACTTC. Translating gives CASSSRQGRTDSSYEQYF.

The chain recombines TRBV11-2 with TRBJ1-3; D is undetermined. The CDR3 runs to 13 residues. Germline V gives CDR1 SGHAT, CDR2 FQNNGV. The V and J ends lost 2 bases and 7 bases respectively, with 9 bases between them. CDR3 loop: CASSLRRGNTIYF. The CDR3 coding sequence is TGTGCCAGCAGCTTACGCCGAGGGAACACCATATATTTT. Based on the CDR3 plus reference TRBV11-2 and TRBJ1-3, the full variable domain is EAGVAQSPRYKIIEKRQSVAFWCNPISGHATLYWYQQILGQGPKLLIQFQNNGVVDDSQLPKDRFSAERLKGVDSTLKIQPAKLEDSAVYLCASSLRRGNTIYFGEGSWLTVV.

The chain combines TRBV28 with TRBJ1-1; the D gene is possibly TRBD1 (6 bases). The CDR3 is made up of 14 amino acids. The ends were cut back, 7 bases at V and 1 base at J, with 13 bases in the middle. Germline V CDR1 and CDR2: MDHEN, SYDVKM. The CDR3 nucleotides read TGTGCCAGCATCAAATGGACAGAGAACACTGAAGCTTTCTTT. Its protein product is CASIKWTENTEAFF.

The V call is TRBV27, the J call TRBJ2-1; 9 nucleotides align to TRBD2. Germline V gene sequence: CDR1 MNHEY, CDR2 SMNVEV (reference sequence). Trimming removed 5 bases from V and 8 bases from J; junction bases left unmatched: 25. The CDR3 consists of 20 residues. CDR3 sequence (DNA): TGTGCCAGCAGTCCCGACAGAGCCAGGATTGGCGGGAGGGCCCGGGATGAGCAGTTCTTC. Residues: CASSPDRARIGGRARDEQFF.

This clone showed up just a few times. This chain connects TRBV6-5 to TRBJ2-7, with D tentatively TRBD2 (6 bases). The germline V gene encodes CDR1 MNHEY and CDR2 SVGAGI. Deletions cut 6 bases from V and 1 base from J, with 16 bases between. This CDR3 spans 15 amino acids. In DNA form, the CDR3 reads TGTGCCAGCAGCGGCGGGGACTCCGATTCCTACGAGCAGTACTTC. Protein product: CASSGGDSDSYEQYF.

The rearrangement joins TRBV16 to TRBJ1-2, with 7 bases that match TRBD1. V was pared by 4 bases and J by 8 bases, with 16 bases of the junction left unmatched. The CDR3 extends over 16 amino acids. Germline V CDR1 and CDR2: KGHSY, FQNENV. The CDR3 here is CASSRTSPGQLEGYTF. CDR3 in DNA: TGTGCCAGCAGCCGAACTAGTCCGGGACAGCTAGAGGGCTACACCTTC.

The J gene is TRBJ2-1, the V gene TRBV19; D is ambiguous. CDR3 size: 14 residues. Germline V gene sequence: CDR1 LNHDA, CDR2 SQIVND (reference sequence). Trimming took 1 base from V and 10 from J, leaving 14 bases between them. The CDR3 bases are TGTGCCAGTAGTATAGGACAATACAAACCCGAGCAGTTCTTC. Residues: CASSIGQYKPEQFF. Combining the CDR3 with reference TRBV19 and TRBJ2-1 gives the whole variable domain DGGITQSPKYLFRKEGQNVTLSCEQNLNHDAMYWYRQDPGQGLRLIYYSQIVNDFQKGDIAEGYSVSREKKESFPLTVTSAQKNPTAFYLCASSIGQYKPEQFFGPGTRLTVL.

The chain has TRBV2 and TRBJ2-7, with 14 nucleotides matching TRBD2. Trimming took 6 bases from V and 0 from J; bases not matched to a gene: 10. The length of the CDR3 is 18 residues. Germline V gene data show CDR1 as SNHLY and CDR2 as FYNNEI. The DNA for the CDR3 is TGTGCCAGCAGGGGGACTAGCGGGGGCTCCAGGAGCTCCTACGAGCAGTACTTC. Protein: CASRGTSGGSRSSYEQYF. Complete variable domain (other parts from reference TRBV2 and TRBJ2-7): EPEVTQTPSHQVTQMGQEVILRCVPISNHLYFYWYRQILGQKVEFLVSFYNNEISEKSEIFDDQFSVERPDGSNFTLKIRSTKLEDSAMYFCASRGTSGGSRSSYEQYFGPGTRLTVT.

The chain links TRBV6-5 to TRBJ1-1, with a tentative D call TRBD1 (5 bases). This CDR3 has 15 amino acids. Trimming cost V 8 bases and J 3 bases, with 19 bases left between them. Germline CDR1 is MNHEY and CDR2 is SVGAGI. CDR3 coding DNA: TGTGCCAGCGTCCGACAGAGGTGGATTGACACTGAAGCTTTCTTT. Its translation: CASVRQRWIDTEAFF.

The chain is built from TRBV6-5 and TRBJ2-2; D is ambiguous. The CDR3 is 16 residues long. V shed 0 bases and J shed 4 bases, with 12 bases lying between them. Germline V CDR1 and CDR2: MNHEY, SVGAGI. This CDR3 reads CASSYSRFSGTGELFF. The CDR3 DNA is TGTGCCAGCAGTTACTCCCGCTTTAGTGGCACCGGGGAGCTGTTTTTT.

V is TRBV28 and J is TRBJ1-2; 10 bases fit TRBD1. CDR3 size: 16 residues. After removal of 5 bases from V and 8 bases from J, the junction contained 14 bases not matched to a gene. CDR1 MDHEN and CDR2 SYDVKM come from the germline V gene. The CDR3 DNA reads TGTGCCAGCAGTGCATTGACAGGGGGCCTAGTAGGGGGCTACACCTTC. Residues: CASSALTGGLVGGYTF.